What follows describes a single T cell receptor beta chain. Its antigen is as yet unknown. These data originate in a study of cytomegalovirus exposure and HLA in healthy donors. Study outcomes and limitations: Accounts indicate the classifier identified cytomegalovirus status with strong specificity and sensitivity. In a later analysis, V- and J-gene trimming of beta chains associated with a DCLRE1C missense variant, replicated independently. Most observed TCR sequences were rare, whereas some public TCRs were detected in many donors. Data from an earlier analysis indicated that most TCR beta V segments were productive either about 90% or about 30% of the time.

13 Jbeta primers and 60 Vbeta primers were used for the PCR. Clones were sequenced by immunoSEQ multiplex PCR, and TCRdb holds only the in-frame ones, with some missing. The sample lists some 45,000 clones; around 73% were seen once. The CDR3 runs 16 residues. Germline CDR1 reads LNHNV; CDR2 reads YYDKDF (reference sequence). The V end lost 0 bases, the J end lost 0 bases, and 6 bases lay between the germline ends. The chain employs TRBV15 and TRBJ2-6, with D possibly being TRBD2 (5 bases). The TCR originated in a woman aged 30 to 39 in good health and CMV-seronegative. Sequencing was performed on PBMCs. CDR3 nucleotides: TGTGCCACCAGCAGAGATGCGGGCTCTGGGGCCAACGTCCTGACTTTC. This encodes CATSRDAGSGANVLTF.